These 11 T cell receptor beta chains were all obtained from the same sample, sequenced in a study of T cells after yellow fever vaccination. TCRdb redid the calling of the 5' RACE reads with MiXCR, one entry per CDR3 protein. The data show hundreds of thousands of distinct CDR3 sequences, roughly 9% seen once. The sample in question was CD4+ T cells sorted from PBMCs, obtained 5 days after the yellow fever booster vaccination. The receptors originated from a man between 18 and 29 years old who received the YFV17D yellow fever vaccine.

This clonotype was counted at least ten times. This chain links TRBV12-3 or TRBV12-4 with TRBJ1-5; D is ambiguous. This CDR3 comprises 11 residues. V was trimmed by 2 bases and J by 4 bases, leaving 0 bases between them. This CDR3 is CASSLNQPQHF. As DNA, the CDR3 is TGTGCCAGCAGTTTAAATCAGCCCCAGCATTTT.

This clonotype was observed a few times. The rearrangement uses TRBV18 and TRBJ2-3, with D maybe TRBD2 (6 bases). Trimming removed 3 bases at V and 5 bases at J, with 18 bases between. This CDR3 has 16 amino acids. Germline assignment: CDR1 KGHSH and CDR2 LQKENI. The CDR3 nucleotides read TGTGCCAGCTCACCCACTAGCCGGGCTCGTGGAGATACGCAGTATTTT. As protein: CASSPTSRARGDTQYF.

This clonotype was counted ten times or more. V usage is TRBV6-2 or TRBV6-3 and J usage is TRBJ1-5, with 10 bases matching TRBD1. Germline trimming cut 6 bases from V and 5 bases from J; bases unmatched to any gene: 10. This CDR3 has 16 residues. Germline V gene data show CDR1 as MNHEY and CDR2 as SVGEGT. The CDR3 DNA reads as TGTGCCAGCAGACCCCACCTGGACAGGGGGGATCAGCCCCAGCATTTT. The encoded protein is CASRPHLDRGDQPQHF.

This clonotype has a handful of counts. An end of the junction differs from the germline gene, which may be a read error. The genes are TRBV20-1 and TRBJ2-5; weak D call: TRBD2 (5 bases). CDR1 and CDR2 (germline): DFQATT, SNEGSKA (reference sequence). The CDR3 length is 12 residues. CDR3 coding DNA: TGCAGTGTTAGAGGGCCCCTGAGCCCCCAGTACTTC. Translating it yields CSVRGPLSPQYF.

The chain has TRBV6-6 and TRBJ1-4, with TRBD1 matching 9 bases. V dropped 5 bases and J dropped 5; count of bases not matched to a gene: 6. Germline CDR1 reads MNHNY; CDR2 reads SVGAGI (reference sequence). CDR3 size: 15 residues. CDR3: CASSPHRGRNEKLFF. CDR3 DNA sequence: TGTGCCAGCAGTCCCCACAGGGGGCGCAATGAAAAACTGTTTTTT.

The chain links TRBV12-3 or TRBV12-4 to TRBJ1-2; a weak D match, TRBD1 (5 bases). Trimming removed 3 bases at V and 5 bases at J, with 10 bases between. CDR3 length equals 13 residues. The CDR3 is CASSFTGFYGYTF. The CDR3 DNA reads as TGTGCCAGCAGTTTCACAGGATTTTATGGCTACACCTTC.

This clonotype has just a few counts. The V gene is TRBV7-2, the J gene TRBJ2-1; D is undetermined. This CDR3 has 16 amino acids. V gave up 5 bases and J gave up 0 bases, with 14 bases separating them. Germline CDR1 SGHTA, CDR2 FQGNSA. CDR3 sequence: CASSPARQSSYNEQFF. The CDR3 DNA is TGTGCCAGCAGCCCGGCGAGGCAGAGCTCCTACAATGAGCAGTTCTTC.

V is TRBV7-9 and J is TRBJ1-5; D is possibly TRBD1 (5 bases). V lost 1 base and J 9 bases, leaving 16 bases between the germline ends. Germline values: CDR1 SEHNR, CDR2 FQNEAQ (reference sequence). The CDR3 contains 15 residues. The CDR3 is CASSLGRGTNGPQHF. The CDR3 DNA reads TGTGCCAGCAGCTTAGGTCGGGGGACTAATGGGCCCCAGCATTTT. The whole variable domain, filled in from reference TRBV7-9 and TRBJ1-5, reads DTGVSQNPRHKITKRGQNVTFRCDPISEHNRLYWYRQTLGQGPEFLTYFQNEAQLEKSRLLSDRFSAERPKGSFSTLEIQRTEQGDSAMYLCASSLGRGTNGPQHFGDGTRLSIL.

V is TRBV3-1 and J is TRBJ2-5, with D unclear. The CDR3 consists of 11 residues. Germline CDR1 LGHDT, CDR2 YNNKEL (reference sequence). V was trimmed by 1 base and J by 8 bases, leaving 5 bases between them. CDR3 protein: CASSQVGTQYF. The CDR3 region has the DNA TGTGCCAGCAGCCAAGTGGGAACCCAGTACTTC.

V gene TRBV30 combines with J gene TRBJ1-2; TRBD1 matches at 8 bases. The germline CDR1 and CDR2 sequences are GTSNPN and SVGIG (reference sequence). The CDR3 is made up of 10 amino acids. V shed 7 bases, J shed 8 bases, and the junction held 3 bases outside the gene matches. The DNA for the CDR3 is TGTGCCTCATGGACAGGGGGCTACACCTTC. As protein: CASWTGGYTF.

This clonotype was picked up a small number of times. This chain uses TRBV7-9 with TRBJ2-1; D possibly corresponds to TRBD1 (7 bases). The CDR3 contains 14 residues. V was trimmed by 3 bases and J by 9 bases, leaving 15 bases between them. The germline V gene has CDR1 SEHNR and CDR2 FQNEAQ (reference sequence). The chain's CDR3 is CASSLEGAPSEQFF. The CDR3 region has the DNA TGTGCCAGCAGCTTGGAGGGGGCGCCGAGTGAGCAGTTCTTC. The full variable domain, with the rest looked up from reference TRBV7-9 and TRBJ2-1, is DTGVSQNPRHKITKRGQNVTFRCDPISEHNRLYWYRQTLGQGPEFLTYFQNEAQLEKSRLLSDRFSAERPKGSFSTLEIQRTEQGDSAMYLCASSLEGAPSEQFFGPGTRLTVL.